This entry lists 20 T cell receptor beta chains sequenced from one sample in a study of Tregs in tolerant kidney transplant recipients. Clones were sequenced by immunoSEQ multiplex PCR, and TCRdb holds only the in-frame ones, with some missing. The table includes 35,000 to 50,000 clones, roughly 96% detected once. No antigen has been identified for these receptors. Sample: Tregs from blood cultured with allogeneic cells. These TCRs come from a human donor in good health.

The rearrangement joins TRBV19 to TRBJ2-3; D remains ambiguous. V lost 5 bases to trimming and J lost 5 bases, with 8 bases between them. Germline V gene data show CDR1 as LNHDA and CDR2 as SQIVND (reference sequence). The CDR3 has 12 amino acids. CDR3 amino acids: CASSPLGDTQYF. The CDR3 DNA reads TGTGCCAGTAGTCCGCTGGGAGATACGCAGTATTTT.

CDR3 amino acids: CASSFSSNQPQHF. CDR3 sequence (DNA): TGTGCCAGCAGCTTCAGTAGCAATCAGCCCCAGCATTTT. The chain combines TRBV7-8 with TRBJ1-5; D uncertain. The germline V gene encodes CDR1 SGHVS and CDR2 FQNEAQ. The CDR3 is 13 residues long. Trimming pared 3 bases from V and 0 bases from J, leaving 3 bases between. The full variable domain, rest sourced from reference TRBV7-8 and TRBJ1-5, is GAGVSQSPRYKVAKRGQDVALRCDPISGHVSLFWYQQALGQGPEFLTYFQNEAQLDKSGLPSDRFFAERPEGSVSTLKIQRTQQEDSAVYLCASSFSSNQPQHFGDGTRLSIL.

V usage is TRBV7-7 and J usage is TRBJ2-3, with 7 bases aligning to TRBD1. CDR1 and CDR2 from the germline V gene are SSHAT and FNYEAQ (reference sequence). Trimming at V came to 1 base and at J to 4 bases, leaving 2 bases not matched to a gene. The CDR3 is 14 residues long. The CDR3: CASSLDRGSDTQYF. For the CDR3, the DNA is TGTGCCAGCAGCTTAGACAGGGGTTCAGATACGCAGTATTTT.

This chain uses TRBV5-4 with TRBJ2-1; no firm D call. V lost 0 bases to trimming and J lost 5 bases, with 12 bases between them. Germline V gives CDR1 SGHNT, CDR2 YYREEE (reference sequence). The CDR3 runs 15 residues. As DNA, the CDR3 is TGTGCCAGCAGCTTGGCCATAGGAACTCACAATGAGCAGTTCTTC. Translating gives CASSLAIGTHNEQFF.

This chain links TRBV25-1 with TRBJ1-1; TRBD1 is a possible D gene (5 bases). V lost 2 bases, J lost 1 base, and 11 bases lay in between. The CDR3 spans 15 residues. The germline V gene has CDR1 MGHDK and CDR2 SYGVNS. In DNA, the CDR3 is TGTGCCAGCAGTGAAGGGGGTAAGGCGAACACTGAAGCTTTCTTT. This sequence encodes CASSEGGKANTEAFF.

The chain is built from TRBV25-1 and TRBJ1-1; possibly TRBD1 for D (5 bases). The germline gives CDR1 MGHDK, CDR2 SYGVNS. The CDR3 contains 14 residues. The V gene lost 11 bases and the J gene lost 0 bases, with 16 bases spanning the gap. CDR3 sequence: CASRGQPVNTEAFF. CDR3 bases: TGTGCCTCCCGGGGCCAGCCCGTGAACACTGAAGCTTTCTTT.

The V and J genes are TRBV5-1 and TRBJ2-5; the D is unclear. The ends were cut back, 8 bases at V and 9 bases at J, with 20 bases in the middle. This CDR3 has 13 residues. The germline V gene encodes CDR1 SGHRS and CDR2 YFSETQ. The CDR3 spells CASGDTTVPAQYF. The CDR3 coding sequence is TGCGCCAGTGGCGACACGACGGTGCCTGCCCAGTACTTC.

The CDR3 DNA reads as TGCGCCAGCACCGTTTTGGGACAGGGATCTGAAGCTTTCTTT. As protein: CASTVLGQGSEAFF. The J gene is TRBJ1-1, the V gene TRBV10-2, with 9 bases that match TRBD1. Trimming at V came to 7 bases and at J to 6 bases, leaving 9 bases not matched to a gene. This CDR3 has 14 residues. Looked up from germline, CDR1 is WSHSY and CDR2 is SAAADI.

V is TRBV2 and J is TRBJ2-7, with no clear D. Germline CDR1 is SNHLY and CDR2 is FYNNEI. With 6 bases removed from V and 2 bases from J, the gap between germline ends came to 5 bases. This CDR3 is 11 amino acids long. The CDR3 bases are TGTGCCAGCAGCTTCACCTACGAGCAGTACTTC. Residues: CASSFTYEQYF. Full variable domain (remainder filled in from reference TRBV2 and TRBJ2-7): EPEVTQTPSHQVTQMGQEVILRCVPISNHLYFYWYRQILGQKVEFLVSFYNNEISEKSEIFDDQFSVERPDGSNFTLKIRSTKLEDSAMYFCASSFTYEQYFGPGTRLTVT.

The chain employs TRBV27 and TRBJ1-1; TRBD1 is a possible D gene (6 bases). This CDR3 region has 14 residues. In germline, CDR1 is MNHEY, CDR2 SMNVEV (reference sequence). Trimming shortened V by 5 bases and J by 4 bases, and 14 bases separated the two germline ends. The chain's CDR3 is CASSKDRRGTEAFF. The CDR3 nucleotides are TGTGCCAGCAGTAAGGACAGAAGAGGCACTGAAGCTTTCTTT.

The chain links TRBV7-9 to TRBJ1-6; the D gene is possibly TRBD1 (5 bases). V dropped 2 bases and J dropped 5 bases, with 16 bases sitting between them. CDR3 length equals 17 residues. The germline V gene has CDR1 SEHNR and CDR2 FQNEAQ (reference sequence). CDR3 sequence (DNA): TGTGCCAGCAGCTTAATGAGGGGCGGAATGGATAATTCACCCCTCCACTTT. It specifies CASSLMRGGMDNSPLHF.

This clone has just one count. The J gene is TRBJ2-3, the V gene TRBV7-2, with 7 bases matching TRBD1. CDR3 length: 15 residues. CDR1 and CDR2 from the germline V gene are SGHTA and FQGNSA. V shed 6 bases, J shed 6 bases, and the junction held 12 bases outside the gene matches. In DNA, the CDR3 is TGTGCCAGCAGTCCAATAAGGGGGCTGTTGGATACGCAGTATTTT. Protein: CASSPIRGLLDTQYF.

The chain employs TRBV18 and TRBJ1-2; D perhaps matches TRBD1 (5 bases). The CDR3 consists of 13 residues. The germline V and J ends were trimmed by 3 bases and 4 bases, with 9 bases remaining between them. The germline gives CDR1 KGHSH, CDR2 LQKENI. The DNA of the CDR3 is TGTGCCAGCTCACCGAGTACAGGCTATGGCTACACCTTC. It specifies CASSPSTGYGYTF.

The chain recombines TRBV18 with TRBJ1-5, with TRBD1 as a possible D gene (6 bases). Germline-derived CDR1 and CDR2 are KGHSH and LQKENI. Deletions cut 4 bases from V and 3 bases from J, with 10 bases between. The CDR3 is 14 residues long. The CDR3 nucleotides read TGTGCCAGCTCACGTCAGGGGTTCAATCAGCCCCAGCATTTT. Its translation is CASSRQGFNQPQHF.

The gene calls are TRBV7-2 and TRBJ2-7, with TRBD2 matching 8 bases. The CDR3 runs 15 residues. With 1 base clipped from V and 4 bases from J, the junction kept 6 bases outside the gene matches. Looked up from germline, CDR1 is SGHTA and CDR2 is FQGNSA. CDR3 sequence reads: CASSLEISGTYEQYF. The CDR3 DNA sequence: TGTGCCAGCAGCTTAGAGATTAGCGGGACTTACGAGCAGTACTTC.

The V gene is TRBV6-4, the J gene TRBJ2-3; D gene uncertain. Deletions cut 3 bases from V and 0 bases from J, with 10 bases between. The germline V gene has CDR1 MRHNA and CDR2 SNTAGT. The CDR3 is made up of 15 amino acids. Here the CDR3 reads CASSEAPGSTDTQYF. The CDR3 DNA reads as TGTGCCAGCAGTGAAGCCCCTGGGAGCACAGATACGCAGTATTTT.

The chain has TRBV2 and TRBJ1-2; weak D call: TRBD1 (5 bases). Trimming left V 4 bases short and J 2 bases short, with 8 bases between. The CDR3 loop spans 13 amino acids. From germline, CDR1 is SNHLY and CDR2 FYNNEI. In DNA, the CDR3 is TGTGCCAGCAGTGCACAGGTCAACTATGGCTACACCTTC. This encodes CASSAQVNYGYTF. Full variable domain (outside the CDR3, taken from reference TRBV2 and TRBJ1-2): EPEVTQTPSHQVTQMGQEVILRCVPISNHLYFYWYRQILGQKVEFLVSFYNNEISEKSEIFDDQFSVERPDGSNFTLKIRSTKLEDSAMYFCASSAQVNYGYTFGSGTRLTVV.

The CDR3 here is CASSLQGPNTEAFF. CDR3 DNA sequence: TGCGCCAGCAGCTTGCAGGGACCCAACACTGAAGCTTTCTTT. This chain joins TRBV5-1 and TRBJ1-1; possibly TRBD1 for D (5 bases). CDR3 length equals 14 residues. The V gene lost 1 base and the J gene lost 2 bases, with 9 bases spanning the gap. The germline V gene has CDR1 SGHRS and CDR2 YFSETQ.

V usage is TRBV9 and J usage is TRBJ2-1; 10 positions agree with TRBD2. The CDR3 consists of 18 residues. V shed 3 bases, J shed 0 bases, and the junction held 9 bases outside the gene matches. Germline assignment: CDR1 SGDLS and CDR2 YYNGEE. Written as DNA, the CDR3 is TGTGCCAGCAGCGCCCATGGGGCTAGCGGGAGCTCCTACAATGAGCAGTTCTTC. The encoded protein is CASSAHGASGSSYNEQFF.

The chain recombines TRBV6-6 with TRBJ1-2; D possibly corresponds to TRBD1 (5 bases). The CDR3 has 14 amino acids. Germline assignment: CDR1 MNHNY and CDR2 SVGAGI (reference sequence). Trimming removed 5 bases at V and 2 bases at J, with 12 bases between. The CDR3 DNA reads TGTGCCAGCAGTAGGGTGGGACGAAACTATGGCTACACCTTC. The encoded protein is CASSRVGRNYGYTF.